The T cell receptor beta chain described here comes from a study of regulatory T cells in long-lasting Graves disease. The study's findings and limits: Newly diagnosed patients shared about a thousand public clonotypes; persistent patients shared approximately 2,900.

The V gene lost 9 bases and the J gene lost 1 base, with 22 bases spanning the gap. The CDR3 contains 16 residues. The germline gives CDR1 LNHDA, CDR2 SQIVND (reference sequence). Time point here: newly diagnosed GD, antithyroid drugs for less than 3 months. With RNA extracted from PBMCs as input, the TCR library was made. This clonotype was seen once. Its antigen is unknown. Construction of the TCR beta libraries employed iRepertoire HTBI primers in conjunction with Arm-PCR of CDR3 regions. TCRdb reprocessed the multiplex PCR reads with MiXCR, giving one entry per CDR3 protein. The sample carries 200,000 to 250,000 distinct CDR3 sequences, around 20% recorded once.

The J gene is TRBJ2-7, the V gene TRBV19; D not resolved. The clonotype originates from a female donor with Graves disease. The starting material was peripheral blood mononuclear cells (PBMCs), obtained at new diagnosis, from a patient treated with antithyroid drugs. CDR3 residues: CASSLVATALSYEQYF. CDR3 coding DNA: TGTGCCAGCAGCTTAGTTGCGACTGCACTATCCTACGAGCAGTACTTC.